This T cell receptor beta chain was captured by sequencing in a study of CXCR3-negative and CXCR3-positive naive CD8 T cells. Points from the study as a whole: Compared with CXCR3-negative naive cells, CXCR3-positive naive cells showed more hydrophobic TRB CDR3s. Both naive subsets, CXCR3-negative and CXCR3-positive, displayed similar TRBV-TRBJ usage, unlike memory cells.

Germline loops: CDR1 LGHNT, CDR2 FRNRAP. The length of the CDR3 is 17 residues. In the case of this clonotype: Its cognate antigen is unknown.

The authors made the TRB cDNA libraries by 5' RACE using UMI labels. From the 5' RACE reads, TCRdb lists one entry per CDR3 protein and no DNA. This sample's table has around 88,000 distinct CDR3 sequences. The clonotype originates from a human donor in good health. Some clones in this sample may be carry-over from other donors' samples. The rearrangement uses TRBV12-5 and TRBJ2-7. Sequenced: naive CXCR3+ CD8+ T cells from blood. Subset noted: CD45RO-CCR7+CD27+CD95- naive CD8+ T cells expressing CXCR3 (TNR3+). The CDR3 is CASADPTGQVGSYEQYF.